A single sample gave rise to the 30 T cell receptor beta chains below, sequenced in a study of cytomegalovirus exposure and HLA in healthy donors. PCR was performed using 60 Vbeta and 13 Jbeta primers. Some clones are missing from TCRdb's copy, which holds only in-frame ones; the method was immunoSEQ multiplex PCR. The data contain 65,000 to 75,000 clones, around 63% of them singletons. The sequencing sample was made of PBMCs. The receptors were gathered from a woman in her 30s in good health and CMV-seronegative.

The chain carries TRBV10-3 and TRBJ1-1, with 7 bases fitting TRBD1. With V trimmed by 10 bases and J by 4 bases, 21 bases remained unmatched. The CDR3 totals 17 residues. Germline values: CDR1 ENHRY, CDR2 SYGVKD. This CDR3 reads CASRGTWDSVIPTEAFF. The CDR3 DNA reads TGTGCCAGCAGGGGAACTTGGGACAGTGTCATACCCACTGAAGCTTTCTTT.

The rearrangement joins TRBV5-1 to TRBJ1-3; D is perhaps TRBD1 (5 bases). Trimming left V 4 bases short and J 1 base short, with 9 bases between. The CDR3 sequence is 14 residues long. Germline values: CDR1 SGHRS, CDR2 YFSETQ. CDR3 bases: TGCGCCAGCAGCCAAGACAGTTCTGGAAACACCATATATTTT. Protein product: CASSQDSSGNTIYF.

The rearrangement links TRBV6-5 to TRBJ1-1; D gene ambiguous. V was trimmed by 5 bases and J by 1 base, leaving 8 bases between them. The CDR3 consists of 13 residues. Germline V gives CDR1 MNHEY, CDR2 SVGAGI. CDR3: CASSDYGNTEAFF. The CDR3 nucleotides read TGTGCCAGCAGTGACTACGGGAACACTGAAGCTTTCTTT.

The V and J genes are TRBV10-1 and TRBJ2-3; perhaps TRBD1 as D (6 bases). Germline CDR1 and CDR2: WNHNN and SYGVQD (reference sequence). Trimming took off 0 bases at V and 4 bases at J, with 8 bases between the two ends. This CDR3 has 14 residues. The CDR3 DNA reads as TGCGCCAGCAGTGAGTCGAAGGGGGCAGATACGCAGTATTTT. Its translation: CASSESKGADTQYF.

The chain employs TRBV7-2 and TRBJ2-7, with a weak D call TRBD2 (5 bases). Germline values: CDR1 SGHTA, CDR2 FQGNSA. The V and J ends lost 2 bases and 2 bases respectively, with 13 bases between them. This CDR3 has 15 amino acids. The CDR3 sequence: CASSLSSGETYEQYF. The CDR3 region has the DNA TGTGCCAGCAGCTTATCATCCGGGGAGACCTACGAGCAGTACTTC.

The V call is TRBV7-2, the J call TRBJ2-5; 7 bases fit TRBD2. The CDR3 is 17 residues long. CDR1 SGHTA and CDR2 FQGNSA come from the germline V gene. J was trimmed by 3 bases and V by 2 bases; bases with no gene match: 12. CDR3 DNA: TGTGCCAGCAGCTTAAGGCTCCAGCGGGGTGTTGAAGAGACCCAGTACTTC. Translating gives CASSLRLQRGVEETQYF.

The genes are TRBV15 and TRBJ2-5; TRBD2 matches at 10 bases. The J call may be faulty, since TRBJ2-7 better matches the DNA end. This CDR3 is 15 amino acids long. Germline V lookup: CDR1 LNHNV, CDR2 YYDKDF (reference sequence). The CDR3 reads CATSSGAGGPYEQYF. The CDR3 coding sequence is TGTGCCACCAGCAGTGGAGCGGGGGGGCCTTACGAGCAGTACTTC.

The gene calls are TRBV27 and TRBJ1-5; D not resolved. Germline assignment: CDR1 MNHEY and CDR2 SMNVEV (reference sequence). The CDR3 is made up of 14 amino acids. With 6 bases removed from V and 2 bases from J, the gap between germline ends came to 11 bases. CDR3 loop: CASRPSRRNQPQHF. CDR3 DNA sequence: TGTGCCAGCAGACCGTCCAGGCGCAATCAGCCCCAGCATTTT.

This clone was seen repeatedly, ten times or more. The CDR3 spells CAWMRQGATYEQYF. CDR3 nucleotides: TGTGCCTGGATGCGACAGGGGGCGACTTACGAGCAGTACTTC. V gene TRBV30 combines with J gene TRBJ2-7; 10 bases are a match to TRBD1. Germline V CDR1 and CDR2: GTSNPN, SVGIG (reference sequence). Unmatched junction bases numbered 7, after V lost 4 bases and J lost 4 bases. The CDR3 contains 14 residues.

This sequence joins TRBV23-1 and TRBJ1-3; tentative D call: TRBD1 (5 bases). TRBV23-1 is placed among ORFs of uncertain function. Trimming pared 8 bases from V and 1 base from J, leaving 18 bases between. This CDR3 comprises 16 residues. CDR3: CASRLCRGWSGNTIYF. For the CDR3, the DNA is TGCGCCAGCCGTCTCTGTCGGGGGTGGTCTGGAAACACCATATATTTT.

The V and J genes are TRBV28 and TRBJ1-1; 7 nucleotides line up with TRBD1. This CDR3 is 17 amino acids long. The ends lost 4 bases at V and 7 bases at J; junction bases unmatched: 18. Germline V gene data show CDR1 as MDHEN and CDR2 as SYDVKM. The CDR3 is CASSSNRGRSHEGEAFF. The CDR3 coding sequence is TGTGCCAGCAGTTCGAACAGGGGCCGGTCCCATGAGGGTGAAGCTTTCTTT.

This clone was recorded once. The rearrangement uses TRBV5-1 and TRBJ2-5, with D possibly TRBD1 on 5 matching bases. The V and J ends lost 2 bases and 5 bases respectively, with 7 bases between them. Germline V gives CDR1 SGHRS, CDR2 YFSETQ. This CDR3 has 12 residues. The CDR3 DNA sequence: TGCGCCAGCAGCTTTGGGGCGGAGACCCAGTACTTC. Encoded protein: CASSFGAETQYF. Based on the CDR3 plus reference TRBV5-1 and TRBJ2-5, the full variable domain is KAGVTQTPRYLIKTRGQQVTLSCSPISGHRSVSWYQQTPGQGLQFLFEYFSETQRNKGNFPGRFSGRQFSNSRSEMNVSTLELGDSALYLCASSFGAETQYFGPGTRLLVL.

The chain is built from TRBV4-1 and TRBJ1-5; the D gene is possibly TRBD1 (5 bases). The V end lost 5 bases, the J end lost 1 base, and 15 bases lay between the germline ends. Looked up from germline, CDR1 is MGHRA and CDR2 is YSYEKL. The CDR3 runs 16 residues. CDR3 nucleotide sequence: TGCGCCAGCAGCTCGCCGGGGGGTATAAGCAATCAGCCCCAGCATTTT. Residues: CASSSPGGISNQPQHF.

The chain links TRBV6-5 to TRBJ1-6, with D uncertain. The germline V and J ends were trimmed by 5 bases and 10 bases, with 9 bases remaining between them. The germline CDR1 and CDR2 sequences are MNHEY and SVGAGI. The CDR3 extends over 12 amino acids. The CDR3 DNA is TGTGCCAGCAGTGACAACCGGTCACCCCTCCACTTT. Translated, it gives CASSDNRSPLHF.

This clone was picked up a small number of times. The V call is TRBV6-1, the J call TRBJ1-1; D is unclear. The CDR3 is 12 residues long. V was clipped by 1 base and J by 4 bases, with 4 bases between them. Germline CDR1 and CDR2: MNHNS and SASEGT. This chain's CDR3 is CASSEVSTEAFF. The CDR3 DNA follows: TGTGCCAGCAGTGAAGTTAGCACTGAAGCTTTCTTT.

V gene TRBV9 combines with J gene TRBJ2-5; tentatively, D is TRBD2 (5 bases). The CDR3 totals 13 residues. Per the germline V gene, CDR1 is SGDLS and CDR2 is YYNGEE. V was trimmed by 4 bases and J by 7 bases, leaving 14 bases between them. In DNA, the CDR3 is TGTGCCAGCAGCACGACGGATAGCGCGACCCAGTACTTC. Residues: CASSTTDSATQYF.

This chain joins TRBV6-1 and TRBJ2-1, with 7 bases aligning to TRBD2. V lost 8 bases and J lost 1; bases outside the gene matches: 5. Germline loops: CDR1 MNHNS, CDR2 SASEGT. The CDR3 contains 14 residues. The CDR3 loop is CASPPGGSYNEQFF. The CDR3 DNA follows: TGTGCCAGCCCACCGGGGGGATCCTACAATGAGCAGTTCTTC.

This clone was observed a few times. The gene calls are TRBV19 and TRBJ1-1, with TRBD1 identical over 8 bases. V dropped 6 bases and J dropped 0; count of bases not matched to a gene: 9. This CDR3 is built from 16 residues. Germline V gene sequence: CDR1 LNHDA, CDR2 SQIVND (reference sequence). The chain's CDR3 is CASRATGGAMNTEAFF. CDR3 DNA sequence: TGTGCCAGTAGAGCAACAGGGGGGGCAATGAACACTGAAGCTTTCTTT. The full variable domain, completed using reference TRBV19 and TRBJ1-1, is DGGITQSPKYLFRKEGQNVTLSCEQNLNHDAMYWYRQDPGQGLRLIYYSQIVNDFQKGDIAEGYSVSREKKESFPLTVTSAQKNPTAFYLCASRATGGAMNTEAFFGQGTRLTVV.

The V and J genes are TRBV7-2 and TRBJ2-1, with 7 positions matching TRBD2. In germline, CDR1 is SGHTA, CDR2 FQGNSA. V lost 1 base, J lost 4 bases, and 4 bases stayed unmatched. The CDR3 sequence is 15 residues long. This chain's CDR3 is CASSLEKRGYNEQFF. In DNA, the CDR3 is TGTGCCAGCAGCTTAGAAAAGCGGGGATACAATGAGCAGTTCTTC.

The CDR3 region is CASSPGLASETQYF. The DNA of the CDR3 is TGCGCCAGCAGCCCGGGACTAGCATCAGAGACCCAGTACTTC. This chain uses TRBV5-1 with TRBJ2-5, with 9 bases matching TRBD2. The germline V gene encodes CDR1 SGHRS and CDR2 YFSETQ. The CDR3 is 14 amino acids. The trim removed 4 bases at V and 4 bases at J, leaving 5 bases unmatched.

V gene TRBV5-6 combines with J gene TRBJ1-1, with D possibly being TRBD1 (6 bases). The CDR3 has 14 residues. The germline V gene encodes CDR1 SGHDT and CDR2 YYEEEE. The V end lost 3 bases, the J end lost 5 bases, and 14 bases lay between the germline ends. As DNA, the CDR3 is TGTGCCAGCAGCTCGGAACAGGGATTAACTGAAGCTTTCTTT. This codes for CASSSEQGLTEAFF.

The V and J genes are TRBV30 and TRBJ2-2; no clear D. Germline assignment: CDR1 GTSNPN and CDR2 SVGIG (reference sequence). V was trimmed by 4 bases and J by 2 bases, leaving 8 bases between them. This CDR3 region has 13 residues. DNA of the CDR3: TGTGCCTGGACGTCGGTCAACACCGGGGAGCTGTTTTTT. Translation: CAWTSVNTGELFF.

This sequence joins TRBV19 and TRBJ2-1; D possibly corresponds to TRBD1 (6 bases). Trimming cost V 5 bases and J 5 bases, with 10 bases left between them. This CDR3 is built from 13 residues. Germline loops: CDR1 LNHDA, CDR2 SQIVND (reference sequence). CDR3 in DNA: TGTGCCAGTAGTCAGGGGAGCAACAATGAGCAGTTCTTC. This gives the protein CASSQGSNNEQFF.

This chain links TRBV2 with TRBJ2-7, with 11 bases identical to TRBD1. The CDR3 is 15 residues long. From germline, CDR1 is SNHLY and CDR2 FYNNEI. The junction had 5 bases not matched to a gene; V was cut back by 1 base and J by 6 bases. The CDR3 is CASSEEWDRGAEQYF. In DNA, the CDR3 is TGTGCCAGCAGTGAAGAGTGGGACAGGGGGGCCGAGCAGTACTTC.

This chain links TRBV19 with TRBJ2-5; a possible D gene is TRBD2 (6 bases). With 4 bases removed from V and 5 bases from J, the gap between germline ends came to 11 bases. The CDR3 sequence is 13 residues long. The germline V gene has CDR1 LNHDA and CDR2 SQIVND (reference sequence). The CDR3 nucleotides are TGTGCCAGTAGTAGGTCGGGACTGGAGACCCAGTACTTC. Its translation: CASSRSGLETQYF.

This chain connects TRBV5-1 to TRBJ1-2; 9 bases align to TRBD1. This CDR3 region has 17 residues. Germline-derived CDR1 and CDR2 are SGHRS and YFSETQ. Germline trimming cut 0 bases from V and 4 bases from J; bases unmatched to any gene: 10. This chain's CDR3 is CASSLALTGGELYGYTF. The CDR3 DNA reads as TGCGCCAGCAGCTTGGCGCTGACAGGGGGGGAACTCTATGGCTACACCTTC.

The genes are TRBV19 and TRBJ2-7, with D possibly TRBD1 on 5 matching bases. Between the trimmed V and J ends, which lost 5 bases and 0 bases, there was a span of 14 bases. The germline V gene encodes CDR1 LNHDA and CDR2 SQIVND (reference sequence). This CDR3 has 15 residues. The CDR3 is CASSGFWGGSYEQYF. The CDR3 DNA reads as TGTGCCAGTAGTGGTTTTTGGGGCGGCTCCTACGAGCAGTACTTC. Looking up the rest from reference TRBV19 and TRBJ2-7 gives the full variable domain: DGGITQSPKYLFRKEGQNVTLSCEQNLNHDAMYWYRQDPGQGLRLIYYSQIVNDFQKGDIAEGYSVSREKKESFPLTVTSAQKNPTAFYLCASSGFWGGSYEQYFGPGTRLTVT.

The rearrangement links TRBV25-1 to TRBJ1-6; 8 bases are shared with TRBD1. Germline V gene lookup returns CDR1 MGHDK and CDR2 SYGVNS. The V gene end was trimmed by 5 bases and the J gene end by 10 bases; junction bases not matched to a gene: 7. The CDR3 runs to 14 residues. DNA of the CDR3: TGTGCCAGCAGTATACCCGGGACAGGCTCACCCCTCCACTTT. This gives the protein CASSIPGTGSPLHF. Full variable domain (outside the CDR3, taken from reference TRBV25-1 and TRBJ1-6): EADIYQTPRYLVIGTGKKITLECSQTMGHDKMYWYQQDPGMELHLIHYSYGVNSTEKGDLSSESTVSRIRTEHFPLTLESARPSHTSQYLCASSIPGTGSPLHFGNGTRLTVT.

The V gene is TRBV10-3, the J gene TRBJ1-6; 9 bases align to TRBD1. CDR1 and CDR2 (germline): ENHRY, SYGVKD. The junction had 4 bases not matched to a gene; V was cut back by 8 bases and J by 8 bases. The CDR3 sequence is 13 residues long. The CDR3 nucleotides read TGTGCCATCGGGGACAGGGAAGATTCACCCCTCCACTTT. Translated, it gives CAIGDREDSPLHF.

This sequence joins TRBV2 and TRBJ1-2, with D possibly TRBD1 on 5 matching bases. V lost 2 bases to trimming and J lost 4 bases, with 17 bases between them. Germline V gene sequence: CDR1 SNHLY, CDR2 FYNNEI. The CDR3 runs 16 residues. CDR3 sequence reads: CASSERRGGGIYGYTF. The DNA of the CDR3 is TGTGCCAGCAGTGAAAGGAGGGGCGGAGGAATCTATGGCTACACCTTC.